The 30 T cell receptor beta chains below were found in one sample sequenced in a study of post-analysis software for immune sequencing data. These receptors have no known antigen. Study-level findings and limits: In patients, TRBV5-6, TRBV5-1 and TRBV20-1 belonged to 4 or 5 TRBV segments found more frequently than in controls.

Unique-molecular-identifier-tagged TCR beta cDNA libraries were used. TCRdb fed the PCR reads into MiXCR, producing one record per CDR3 protein. The top ten hold more than 1.5% of the sample, which has hundreds of thousands of distinct CDR3 sequences, roughly two fifths seen once. Sequenced input: blood. The receptors were sampled from a girl under 18 with multiple sclerosis.

V and J are TRBV7-2 and TRBJ1-2, with D perhaps matching TRBD1 (6 bases). The ends were cut back, 2 bases at V and 6 bases at J, with 10 bases in the middle. CDR3 size: 13 residues. Germline lookup yields CDR1 SGHTA and CDR2 FQGNSA. CDR3 residues: CASSLSWTDGYTF. The CDR3 coding sequence is TGTGCCAGCAGCTTATCTTGGACAGATGGCTACACCTTC.

V gene TRBV4-2 combines with J gene TRBJ2-1, with 11 positions matching TRBD2. V shed 3 bases and J 8 bases; nucleotides not matched to a gene: 12. The CDR3 is 17 residues long. The germline CDR1 and CDR2 sequences are LGHNA and YNFKEQ. This chain's CDR3 is CASSQDTGTSGRDEQFF. For the CDR3, the DNA is TGTGCCAGCAGCCAGGACACCGGGACTAGCGGACGTGATGAGCAGTTCTTC.

V and J are TRBV12-3 or TRBV12-4 and TRBJ2-2; D remains unclear. The ends were cut back, 6 bases at V and 6 bases at J, with 11 bases in the middle. The CDR3 covers 13 residues. The CDR3 sequence is CASSLDQPGELFF. CDR3 in DNA: TGTGCCAGCAGCCTCGATCAGCCCGGGGAGCTGTTTTTT.

The chain employs TRBV24-1 and TRBJ2-2; weak D call: TRBD1 (5 bases). There are 13 residues in the CDR3. Germline V gene data show CDR1 as KGHDR and CDR2 as SFDVKD. V lost 6 bases and J lost 4, with 8 bases in between. CDR3 sequence (DNA): TGTGCCACCAGTACAGGACGCACCGGGGAGCTGTTTTTT. Encoded protein: CATSTGRTGELFF.

This clonotype was observed a single time. This chain links TRBV5-1 with TRBJ1-2; D perhaps matches TRBD1 (6 bases). CDR1 SGHRS and CDR2 YFSETQ come from the germline V gene. The CDR3 has 14 residues. V was trimmed by 4 bases and J by 8 bases, leaving 18 bases between them. Here the CDR3 DNA reads TGCGCCAGCAGCAGCGGACAGACAACTATGGGCTACACCTTC. Translating gives CASSSGQTTMGYTF.

J is TRBJ2-7 and V is TRBV25-1; D remains ambiguous. V was clipped by 2 bases and J by 3 bases, with 11 bases between them. There are 14 residues in the CDR3. The germline V gene encodes CDR1 MGHDK and CDR2 SYGVNS. The CDR3 DNA reads as TGTGCCAGCAGTGAACTCGGCAGCAACTACGAGCAGTACTTC. Translating gives CASSELGSNYEQYF.

This clonotype has only a few counts. The chain recombines TRBV6-6 with TRBJ2-4; 9 bases align to TRBD2. V shed 0 bases and J 1 base; nucleotides not matched to a gene: 13. The V gene's germline CDR1 is MNHNY and CDR2 SVGAGI (reference sequence). This CDR3 region has 20 residues. CDR3 bases: TGTGCCAGCAGTTACTCGGCGGGACTAGCAAGTGGTAGTGCCAAAAACATTCAGTACTTC. The encoded protein is CASSYSAGLASGSAKNIQYF.

The chain links TRBV3-1 to TRBJ2-2; D might be TRBD1 (5 bases). CDR1 and CDR2 from the germline V gene are LGHDT and YNNKEL (reference sequence). The V and J ends lost 0 bases and 2 bases respectively, with 10 bases between them. The CDR3 length is 16 residues. This chain's CDR3 is CASSQEFDSNTGELFF. As DNA, the CDR3 is TGTGCCAGCAGCCAAGAATTTGACAGCAACACCGGGGAGCTGTTTTTT.

The chain joins TRBV7-9 to TRBJ2-1; 11 bases are a match to TRBD2. J was trimmed by 1 base and V by 4 bases; bases with no gene match: 3. Germline V gives CDR1 SEHNR, CDR2 FQNEAQ (reference sequence). The CDR3 has 16 residues. CDR3: CASSSRLAGSYNEQFF. The CDR3 DNA reads TGTGCCAGCAGCTCCAGACTAGCGGGGTCCTACAATGAGCAGTTCTTC.

The J gene is TRBJ1-1, the V gene TRBV7-9; D is uncertain. The V end lost 6 bases, the J end lost 0 bases, and 17 bases lay between the germline ends. Per germline, CDR1 SEHNR and CDR2 FQNEAQ (reference sequence). The CDR3 is 16 amino acids. This CDR3 is CASSFAVSGMNTEAFF. DNA of the CDR3: TGTGCCAGCAGTTTTGCAGTGTCCGGGATGAACACTGAAGCTTTCTTT.

This clonotype was picked up a small number of times. CDR3 sequence (DNA): TGTGCCAGCAGCCAGACCGAGGGCCCCTACGAGCAGTACTTC. Its protein is CASSQTEGPYEQYF. The rearrangement uses TRBV7-3 and TRBJ2-7; the D gene is possibly TRBD2 (5 bases). This CDR3 is 14 amino acids long. Trimming cost V 5 bases and J 2 bases, with 13 bases left between them. Per germline, CDR1 SGHTA and CDR2 FQGTGA.

This rearrangement joins TRBV4-1 to TRBJ2-5; D is unresolved. In germline, CDR1 is MGHRA, CDR2 YSYEKL. V was trimmed by 3 bases and J by 4 bases, leaving 15 bases between them. The CDR3 totals 15 residues. The CDR3 protein is CASSQVHGPRETQYF. The CDR3 DNA reads as TGCGCCAGCAGCCAGGTGCACGGTCCTCGAGAGACCCAGTACTTC.

In this sample, this clonotype turned up a few times. The V and J genes are TRBV6-6 and TRBJ2-5, with 7 nucleotides matching TRBD2. The V gene's germline CDR1 is MNHNY and CDR2 SVGAGI (reference sequence). The V segment lost 3 bases and the J segment 5 bases; nucleotides outside the gene matches: 12. The CDR3 is 16 amino acids. DNA for the CDR3: TGTGCCAGCAGTTATGGGCGGGAGAGTGTTCGGGAGACCCAGTACTTC. Amino acids: CASSYGRESVRETQYF.

The genes are TRBV3-1 and TRBJ1-1; D ambiguous. V lost 4 bases and J 5 bases, leaving 20 bases between the germline ends. Germline assignment: CDR1 LGHDT and CDR2 YNNKEL (reference sequence). The CDR3 covers 16 residues. The CDR3 loop reads CASSPRFGRGGTEAFF. CDR3 coding DNA: TGTGCCAGCAGCCCCAGGTTTGGGCGAGGCGGAACTGAAGCTTTCTTT.

The chain joins TRBV7-8 to TRBJ2-7; 8 bases match TRBD1. This CDR3 is 13 amino acids long. V lost 10 bases, J lost 4 bases, and 9 bases stayed unmatched. Germline V CDR1 and CDR2: SGHVS, FQNEAQ. The CDR3, as DNA: TGTGCCACCTCCCCGGACAGGGAATACGAGCAGTACTTC. It is translated as CATSPDREYEQYF.

The chain links TRBV12-3 or TRBV12-4 to TRBJ1-4; D remains ambiguous. Between the trimmed V and J ends, which lost 6 bases and 8 bases, there was a span of 10 bases. This CDR3 contains 12 residues. In nucleotides, the CDR3 is TGTGCCAGCAGACTGGTAGCGGAAAAACTGTTTTTT. Its translation: CASRLVAEKLFF.

The gene calls are TRBV6-1 and TRBJ2-6; TRBD2 matches 7 bases. After removal of 0 bases from V and 2 bases from J, the junction contained 4 bases not matched to a gene. The germline gives CDR1 MNHNS, CDR2 SASEGT. The CDR3 is made up of 17 amino acids. The CDR3 here is CASSEAGRPTGANVLTF. For the CDR3, the DNA is TGTGCCAGCAGTGAAGCCGGGAGGCCGACTGGGGCCAACGTCCTGACTTTC.

The chain employs TRBV20-1 and TRBJ2-5, with no clear D. Germline V gene data show CDR1 as DFQATT and CDR2 as SNEGSKA (reference sequence). V shed 7 bases and J shed 11 bases, with 26 bases lying between them. This CDR3 is 14 amino acids long. CDR3: CSGSYGMDRNEQYF. DNA for the CDR3: TGCAGTGGAAGCTATGGAATGGATCGCAATGAGCAGTACTTC.

This clonotype was observed a few times. J is TRBJ1-6 and V is TRBV20-1; D is uncertain. The CDR3 is 16 amino acids. V gave up 2 bases and J gave up 8 bases, with 19 bases separating them. The germline CDR1 and CDR2 sequences are DFQATT and SNEGSKA (reference sequence). The CDR3 coding sequence is TGCAGTGCTAGAAGCCCCCCCCTACTACCACATTCACCCCTCCACTTT. Protein: CSARSPPLLPHSPLHF.

V and J are TRBV27 and TRBJ2-7; 7 bases line up with TRBD1. The CDR3 totals 16 residues. In germline, CDR1 is MNHEY, CDR2 SMNVEV (reference sequence). The junction had 10 bases not matched to a gene; V was cut back by 1 base and J by 4 bases. CDR3 in amino acids: CASSLYIDRESYEQYF. The CDR3 nucleotides are TGTGCCAGCAGTTTATACATAGACAGGGAGTCGTACGAGCAGTACTTC.

V is TRBV7-9 and J is TRBJ1-5; no firm D call. V was clipped by 1 base and J by 0 bases, with 7 bases between them. Per the germline V gene, CDR1 is SEHNR and CDR2 is FQNEAQ (reference sequence). The CDR3 runs 15 residues. Here the CDR3 DNA reads TGTGCCAGCAGCTTAGGTGAACTTAGCAATCAGCCCCAGCATTTT. It yields the protein CASSLGELSNQPQHF.

CDR3 amino acids: CASSHQMPGGGTSYEQYF. For the CDR3, the DNA is TGTGCCAGCAGCCACCAAATGCCGGGCGGGGGGACTTCCTACGAGCAGTACTTC. The chain links TRBV6-1 to TRBJ2-7; TRBD2 matches at 8 bases. Trimming took 6 bases from V and 1 from J; bases not matched to a gene: 17. Germline loops: CDR1 MNHNS, CDR2 SASEGT. The CDR3 spans 18 residues.

This clonotype has only a few counts. The J gene is TRBJ2-7, the V gene TRBV20-1; 7 bases map to TRBD1. The CDR3 sequence is 14 residues long. The V segment lost 4 bases and the J segment 3 bases; nucleotides outside the gene matches: 9. Germline values: CDR1 DFQATT, CDR2 SNEGSKA (reference sequence). CDR3 sequence reads: CSAISPNRGYEQYF. CDR3 coding DNA: TGCAGTGCTATTTCCCCTAACAGGGGCTACGAGCAGTACTTC.

This clonotype was seen more than once but under ten times. The chain is built from TRBV10-3 and TRBJ1-1; D perhaps matches TRBD1 (5 bases). CDR3 length: 14 residues. Trimming pared 2 bases from V and 4 bases from J, leaving 11 bases between. The germline V gene has CDR1 ENHRY and CDR2 SYGVKD. The DNA of the CDR3 is TGTGCCATCAGTGAGCCCGCGGGGGTCACTGAAGCTTTCTTT. This gives the protein CAISEPAGVTEAFF.

The chain combines TRBV5-1 with TRBJ1-6; 9 bases map to TRBD1. Trimming removed 0 bases from V and 10 bases from J; junction bases left unmatched: 5. The CDR3 contains 15 residues. From germline, CDR1 is SGHRS and CDR2 YFSETQ. CDR3 nucleotides: TGCGCCAGCAGCTTGGTAAACAGGGGGCTCTCACCCCTCCACTTT. This encodes CASSLVNRGLSPLHF. Complete variable domain (other parts from reference TRBV5-1 and TRBJ1-6): KAGVTQTPRYLIKTRGQQVTLSCSPISGHRSVSWYQQTPGQGLQFLFEYFSETQRNKGNFPGRFSGRQFSNSRSEMNVSTLELGDSALYLCASSLVNRGLSPLHFGNGTRLTVT.

The chain recombines TRBV12-3 or TRBV12-4 with TRBJ2-1, with D unclear. The CDR3 contains 13 residues. Trimming cost V 3 bases and J 7 bases, with 10 bases left between them. This CDR3 reads CASSFSQFNEQFF. The CDR3 DNA follows: TGTGCCAGCAGTTTTAGTCAGTTTAATGAGCAGTTCTTC.

This clonotype appeared a single time. The chain has TRBV9 and TRBJ2-5, with 7 bases fitting TRBD2. Germline CDR1 reads SGDLS; CDR2 reads YYNGEE. The CDR3 spans 15 residues. J lost 2 bases, V lost 2 bases, and 6 bases had no gene match. The CDR3 DNA is TGTGCCAGCAGCGTTTTCTCCGGGGGGCAAGAGACCCAGTACTTC. This sequence encodes CASSVFSGGQETQYF.

This clonotype turned up a few times. This chain connects TRBV12-3 or TRBV12-4 to TRBJ2-7; TRBD1 matches at 9 bases. The J call may not be correct, given that the DNA end is closer to TRBJ2-5. This CDR3 is 15 amino acids long. Here the CDR3 reads CASSLRQGGYQTQYF. The CDR3 DNA reads as TGTGCCAGCAGTTTACGACAGGGGGGTTACCAGACCCAGTACTTC.

Only a few counts were recorded for this clonotype. DNA for the CDR3: TGCAGTGCTATCTCACTAGCAGATAGCACAGATACGCAGTATTTT. Its protein is CSAISLADSTDTQYF. This chain uses TRBV20-1 with TRBJ2-3; tentative D call: TRBD2 (6 bases). The CDR3 is 15 amino acids. Per the germline V gene, CDR1 is DFQATT and CDR2 is SNEGSKA (reference sequence). V lost 4 bases and J lost 0, with 14 bases in between.

This clonotype was counted once. This chain links TRBV6-5 with TRBJ2-5, with TRBD2 matching 14 bases. The J call may be mistaken, given a closer DNA end match to TRBJ2-7. CDR1 is MNHEY and CDR2 is SVGAGI in the germline V gene. The CDR3 runs to 16 residues. Here the CDR3 DNA reads TGTGCCAGCAGTTGGACTAGCGGGGGGTCGGACTACGAGCAGTACTTC. It is translated as CASSWTSGGSDYEQYF.